This T cell receptor (beta chain) was sequenced in a study of blood T cell repertoires in COVID-19. The CDR3 runs 16 residues. Germline lookup yields CDR1 SEHNR and CDR2 FQNEAQ (reference sequence). The J segment lost 3 bases and the V segment lost 3 bases, leaving 5 bases of the junction unmatched. TCRdb's table, derived via immunoSEQ multiplex PCR, lists solely in-frame clones and lacks some. Counted here are over 300,000 clones, over 70% occurring once; the ten biggest clones make up 1% to 1.5%. The rearrangement joins TRBV7-9 to TRBJ2-1; TRBD2 agrees at 10 bases. The TCR sequence derives from a woman in her fifties or sixties with acute or convalescent COVID-19. What was sequenced was peripheral blood. This CDR3 is CASSFTGTSVYNEQFF. CDR3 bases: TGTGCCAGCAGCTTCACCGGGACTAGCGTCTACAATGAGCAGTTCTTC. The full variable domain, with the rest looked up from reference TRBV7-9 and TRBJ2-1, is DTGVSQNPRHKITKRGQNVTFRCDPISEHNRLYWYRQTLGQGPEFLTYFQNEAQLEKSRLLSDRFSAERPKGSFSTLEIQRTEQGDSAMYLCASSFTGTSVYNEQFFGPGTRLTVL.